The present TCR beta chain was sequenced within a study of T-cell reconstitution after alpha-beta-depleted transplantation in children. It was with unique molecular identifiers that the TCRbeta library was prepared. TCRdb re-derived calls from the PCR reads in MiXCR, one entry per CDR3 protein. The table lists about 500,000 distinct CDR3 sequences, 32% of them singletons, with 2.4% in the top ten. Germline lookup yields CDR1 MDHEN and CDR2 SYDVKM. The CDR3 has 15 amino acids. This clonotype has a handful of counts. Material: PBMCs from the stem cell graft donor, obtained from the stem cell graft. The chain recombines TRBV28 with TRBJ2-6; D is possibly TRBD2 (5 bases). The source is a human donor who donated a stem cell graft to a child with aplastic anemia. CDR3 bases: TGTGGAAGTAGCCTCGAGGGCTCTGGGGCCAACGTCCTGACTTTC. Its translation: CGSSLEGSGANVLTF. The whole variable domain, remainder taken from reference TRBV28 and TRBJ2-6, is DVKVTQSSRYLVKRTGEKVFLECVQDMDHENMFWYRQDPGLGLRLIYFSYDVKMKEKGDIPEGYSVSREKKERFSLILESASTNQTSMYLCGSSLEGSGANVLTFGAGSRLTVL.